This T cell receptor (beta chain) was found in a study of blood T cell repertoires in COVID-19. About the research overall: Researchers got acute and convalescent COVID-19 samples from the United States, Italy and Spain. T cells, B-cell-depleted T cells, or PBMCs provided the cDNA or gDNA that served as material.

Germline trimming cut 2 bases from V and 5 bases from J; bases unmatched to any gene: 7. CDR3 length: 15 residues. In germline, CDR1 is ENHRY, CDR2 SYGVKD. In the original processing: From reference gene primer amplification, estimates of nucleated cell counts were derived. Profiling relied on immunoSEQ multiplex PCR, and the TCRdb table lists in-frame clones only, not all of them. V and J calls and clone size are those listed in that table; D and trimming were worked out from the DNA. The sample shows about 200,000 clones, around 80% of them seen only once. J is TRBJ1-1 and V is TRBV10-3; the match to TRBD1 covers 8 bases. Sequencing was done on a sample of peripheral blood. The sequence was collected from a woman between 65 and 79 years old with acute or convalescent COVID-19. The CDR3 here is CAISEARQGRTEAFF. The DNA for the CDR3 is TGTGCCATCAGTGAGGCTAGACAGGGGAGGACTGAAGCTTTCTTT.